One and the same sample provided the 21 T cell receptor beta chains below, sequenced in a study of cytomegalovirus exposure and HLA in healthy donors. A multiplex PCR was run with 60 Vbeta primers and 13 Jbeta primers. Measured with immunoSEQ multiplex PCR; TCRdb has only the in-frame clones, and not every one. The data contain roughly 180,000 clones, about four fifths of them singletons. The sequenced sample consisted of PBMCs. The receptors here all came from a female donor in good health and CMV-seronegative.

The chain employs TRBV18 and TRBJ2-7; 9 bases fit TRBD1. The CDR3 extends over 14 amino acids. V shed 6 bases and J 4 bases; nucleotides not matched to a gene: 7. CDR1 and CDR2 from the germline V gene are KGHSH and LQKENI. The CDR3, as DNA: TGTGCCAGCTCCCGGGACAGGGCGATGTACGAGCAGTACTTC. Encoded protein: CASSRDRAMYEQYF.

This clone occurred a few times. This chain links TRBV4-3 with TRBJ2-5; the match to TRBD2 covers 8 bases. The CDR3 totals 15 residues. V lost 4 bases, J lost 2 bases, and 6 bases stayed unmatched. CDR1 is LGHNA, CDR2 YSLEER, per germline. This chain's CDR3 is CASSPRLATQETQYF. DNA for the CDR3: TGCGCCAGCAGCCCGAGACTAGCGACGCAAGAGACCCAGTACTTC.

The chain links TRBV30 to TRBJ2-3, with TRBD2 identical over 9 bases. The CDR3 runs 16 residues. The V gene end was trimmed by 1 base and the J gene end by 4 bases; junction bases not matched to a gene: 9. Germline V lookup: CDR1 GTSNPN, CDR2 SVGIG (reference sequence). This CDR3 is CAWSDPSGRNADTQYF. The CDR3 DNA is TGTGCCTGGAGTGACCCGAGCGGGAGGAATGCAGATACGCAGTATTTT. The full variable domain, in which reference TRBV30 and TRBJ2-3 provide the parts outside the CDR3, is SQTIHQWPATLVQPVGSPLSLECTVEGTSNPNLYWYRQAAGRGLQLLFYSVGIGQISSEVPQNLSASRPQDRQFILSSKKLLLSDSGFYLCAWSDPSGRNADTQYFGPGTRLTVL.

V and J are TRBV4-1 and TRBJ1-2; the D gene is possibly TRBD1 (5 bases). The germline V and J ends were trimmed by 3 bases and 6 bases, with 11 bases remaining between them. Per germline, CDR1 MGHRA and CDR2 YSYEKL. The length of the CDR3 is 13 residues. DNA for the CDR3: TGCGCCAGCAGCCAGGAGGGGTGGGATGGCTACACCTTC. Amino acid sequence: CASSQEGWDGYTF.

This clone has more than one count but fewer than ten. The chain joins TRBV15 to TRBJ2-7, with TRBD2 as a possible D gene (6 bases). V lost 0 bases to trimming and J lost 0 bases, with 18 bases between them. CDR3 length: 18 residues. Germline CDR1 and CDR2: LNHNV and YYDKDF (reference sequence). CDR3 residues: CATSRERSQLAFSYEQYF. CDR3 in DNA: TGTGCCACCAGCAGAGAACGGAGCCAACTAGCTTTCTCCTACGAGCAGTACTTC.

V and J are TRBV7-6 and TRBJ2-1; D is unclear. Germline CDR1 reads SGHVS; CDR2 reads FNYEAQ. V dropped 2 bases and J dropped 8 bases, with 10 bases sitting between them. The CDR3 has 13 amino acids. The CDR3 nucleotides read TGTGCCAGCAGCTTACCCCCTATGGATGAGCAGTTCTTC. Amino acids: CASSLPPMDEQFF.

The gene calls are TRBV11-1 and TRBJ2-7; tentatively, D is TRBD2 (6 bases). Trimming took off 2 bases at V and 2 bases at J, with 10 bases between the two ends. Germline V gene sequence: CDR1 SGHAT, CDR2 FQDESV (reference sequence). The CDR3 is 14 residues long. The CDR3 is CASSLLGGTYEQYF. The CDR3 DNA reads TGTGCCAGCAGCTTATTAGGCGGGACCTACGAGCAGTACTTC.

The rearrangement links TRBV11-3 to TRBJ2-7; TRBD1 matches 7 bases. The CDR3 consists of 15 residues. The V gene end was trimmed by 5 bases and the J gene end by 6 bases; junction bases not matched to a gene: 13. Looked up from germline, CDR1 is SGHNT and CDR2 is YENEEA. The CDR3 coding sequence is TGTGCCAGCAGCCCCCGGGACAGTCCGGCGGGCGAGCAGTACTTC. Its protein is CASSPRDSPAGEQYF.

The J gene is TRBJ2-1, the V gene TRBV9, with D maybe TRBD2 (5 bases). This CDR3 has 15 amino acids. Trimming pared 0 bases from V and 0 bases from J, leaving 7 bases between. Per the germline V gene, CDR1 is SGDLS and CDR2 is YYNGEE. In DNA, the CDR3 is TGTGCCAGCAGCGTAGGTACTAGCTCCTACAATGAGCAGTTCTTC. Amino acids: CASSVGTSSYNEQFF.

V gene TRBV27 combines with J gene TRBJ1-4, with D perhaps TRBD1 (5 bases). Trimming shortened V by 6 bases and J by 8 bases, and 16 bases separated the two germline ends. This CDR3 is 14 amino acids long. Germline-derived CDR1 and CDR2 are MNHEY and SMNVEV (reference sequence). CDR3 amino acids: CASSFQGPQEKLFF. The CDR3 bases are TGTGCCAGCAGCTTTCAGGGCCCCCAAGAAAAACTGTTTTTT.

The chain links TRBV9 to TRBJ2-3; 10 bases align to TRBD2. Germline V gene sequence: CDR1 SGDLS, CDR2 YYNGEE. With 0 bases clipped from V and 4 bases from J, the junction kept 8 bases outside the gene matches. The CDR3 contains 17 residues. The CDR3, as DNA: TGTGCCAGCAGCGTAGGCCCCGGACTAGCGGAAGCAGATACGCAGTATTTT. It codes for CASSVGPGLAEADTQYF.

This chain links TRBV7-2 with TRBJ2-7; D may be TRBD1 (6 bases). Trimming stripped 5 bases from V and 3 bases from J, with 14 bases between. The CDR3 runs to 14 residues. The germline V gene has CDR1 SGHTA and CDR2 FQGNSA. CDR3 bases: TGTGCCAGCAGCCGAGGGCAGGGGTTCTACGAGCAGTACTTC. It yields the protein CASSRGQGFYEQYF.

The CDR3 region has the DNA TGTGCCAGCAGTTTCGACAGAACCGACGAGCAGTACTTC. This encodes CASSFDRTDEQYF. V gene TRBV27 combines with J gene TRBJ2-7, with TRBD1 as a possible D gene (5 bases). This CDR3 spans 13 amino acids. Trimming removed 3 bases at V and 5 bases at J, with 11 bases between. Germline values: CDR1 MNHEY, CDR2 SMNVEV (reference sequence).

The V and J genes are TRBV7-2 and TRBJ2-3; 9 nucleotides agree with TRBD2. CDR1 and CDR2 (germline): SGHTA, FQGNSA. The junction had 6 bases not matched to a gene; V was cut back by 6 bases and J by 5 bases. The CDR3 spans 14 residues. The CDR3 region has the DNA TGTGCCAGCAGGGCTCTAGCGGGAATAGATACGCAGTATTTT. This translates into CASRALAGIDTQYF.

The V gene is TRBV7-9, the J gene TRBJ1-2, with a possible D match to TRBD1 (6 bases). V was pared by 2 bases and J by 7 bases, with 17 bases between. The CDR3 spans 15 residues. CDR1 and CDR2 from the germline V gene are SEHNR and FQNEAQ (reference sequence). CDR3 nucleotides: TGTGCCAGCAGCTTACCGTGGGCAGGGGAAAGTGGCTACACCTTC. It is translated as CASSLPWAGESGYTF.

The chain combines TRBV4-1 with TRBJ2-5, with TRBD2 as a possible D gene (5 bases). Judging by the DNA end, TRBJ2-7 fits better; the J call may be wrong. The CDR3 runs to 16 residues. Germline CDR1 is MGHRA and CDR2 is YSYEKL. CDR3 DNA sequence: TGCGCCAGCAGCCAAGATGAGGGAATCAACTCCTACGAGCAGTACTTC. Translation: CASSQDEGINSYEQYF.

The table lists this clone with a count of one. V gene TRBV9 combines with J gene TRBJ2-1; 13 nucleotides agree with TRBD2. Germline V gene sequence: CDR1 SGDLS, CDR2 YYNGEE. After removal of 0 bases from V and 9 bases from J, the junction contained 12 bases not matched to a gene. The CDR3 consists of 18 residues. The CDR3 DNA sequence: TGTGCCAGCAGCGTAGCTACGGGACTAGCGGGGCTACGGGGTGAGCAGTTCTTC. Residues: CASSVATGLAGLRGEQFF.

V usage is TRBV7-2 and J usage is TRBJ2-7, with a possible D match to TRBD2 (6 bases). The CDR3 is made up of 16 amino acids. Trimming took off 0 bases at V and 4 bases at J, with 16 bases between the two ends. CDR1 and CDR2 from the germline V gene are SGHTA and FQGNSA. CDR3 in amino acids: CASSLAPTSREYEQYF. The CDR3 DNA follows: TGTGCCAGCAGCTTAGCACCGACTAGTCGAGAGTACGAGCAGTACTTC.

The CDR3 DNA sequence: TGTGCCTGGAGTGTACAGACAGGGGACACCGGGGAGCTGTTTTTT. It translates to CAWSVQTGDTGELFF. This chain uses TRBV30 with TRBJ2-2; 8 bases agree with TRBD1. Germline-derived CDR1 and CDR2 are GTSNPN and SVGIG (reference sequence). The length of the CDR3 is 15 residues. With V trimmed by 0 bases and J by 3 bases, 3 bases remained unmatched.

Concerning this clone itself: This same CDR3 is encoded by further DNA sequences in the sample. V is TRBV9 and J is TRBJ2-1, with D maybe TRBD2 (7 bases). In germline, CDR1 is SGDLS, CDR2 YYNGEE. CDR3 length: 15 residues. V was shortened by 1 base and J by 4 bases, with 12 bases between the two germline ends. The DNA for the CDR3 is TGTGCCAGCAGCGTAAGGGGGGGGGATTACAATGAGCAGTTCTTC. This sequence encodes CASSVRGGDYNEQFF.

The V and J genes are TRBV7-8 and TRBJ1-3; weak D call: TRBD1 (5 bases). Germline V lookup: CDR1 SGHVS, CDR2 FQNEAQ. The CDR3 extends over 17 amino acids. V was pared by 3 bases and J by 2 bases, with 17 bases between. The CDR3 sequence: CASSLGSLGATGNTIYF. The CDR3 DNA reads TGTGCCAGCAGCTTGGGATCGTTAGGGGCAACTGGAAACACCATATATTTT.